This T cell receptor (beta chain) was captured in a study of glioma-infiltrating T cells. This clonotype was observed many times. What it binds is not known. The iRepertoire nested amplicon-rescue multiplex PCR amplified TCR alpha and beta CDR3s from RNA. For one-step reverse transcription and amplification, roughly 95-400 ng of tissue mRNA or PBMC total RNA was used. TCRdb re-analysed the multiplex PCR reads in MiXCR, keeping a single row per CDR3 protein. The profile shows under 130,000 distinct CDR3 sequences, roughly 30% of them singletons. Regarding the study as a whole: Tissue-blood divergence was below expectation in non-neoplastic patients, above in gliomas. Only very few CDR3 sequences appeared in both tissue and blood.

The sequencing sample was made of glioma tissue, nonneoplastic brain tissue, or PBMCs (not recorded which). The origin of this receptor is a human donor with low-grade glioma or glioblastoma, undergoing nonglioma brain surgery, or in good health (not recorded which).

The CDR3 reads CSASRATDTQYF. The CDR3 nucleotides read TGCAGTGCTAGTCGGGCGACAGATACGCAGTATTTT. The chain recombines TRBV20-1 with TRBJ2-3; D unresolved. The CDR3 runs 12 residues. Looked up from germline, CDR1 is DFQATT and CDR2 is SNEGSKA (reference sequence). Trimming left V 3 bases short and J 3 bases short, with 7 bases between.